This is a list of T cell receptor beta chains from one sample in a study of T cell repertoires in cytomegalovirus infection. Which antigens these TCRs recognize remains unknown. TCRdb independently ran MiXCR on the reads; one entry per CDR3 protein. The table shows 750,000 to 950,000 distinct CDR3 sequences, with 25% to 30% occurring only once. Source: cultured CD8+ T cells from PBMCs, taken from culture after CMV antigen stimulation. The source is a human donor in good health (CMV status not recorded). Some clones in this sample may be carry-over from other donors' samples. The CDR3 runs from the conserved cysteine through the conserved F or W. A D gene is named only where the DNA matches it firmly. Clone size is shown for a subset of rows, as once, few, many or a class of expanded clone.

clone_size	v_call	j_call	d_call	cdr3_nt	cdr3_aa
NA	TRBV7-9	TRBJ2-6	TRBD1	TGTGCCAGCATGACAGGGAAAGGGCCTGGGGCCAACGTCCTGACTTTC	CASMTGKGPGANVLTF
NA	TRBV4-3	TRBJ2-5	TRBD2	TGCGCCAGCAGCAAGGGACTAGCGCCACCAGAGACCCAGTACTTC	CASSKGLAPPETQYF
NA	TRBV9	TRBJ2-1	NA	TGTGCCAGCAGCGATACAGGGAAGTGGTTGGGTGAGCAGTTCTTC	CASSDTGKWLGEQFF
NA	TRBV19	TRBJ2-5	NA	TGTACCAGTAGTATATCCCGCCATAGAGAAGAGACCCAGTACTTC	CTSSISRHREETQYF
NA	TRBV3-1	TRBJ2-5	TRBD2	TGTGCCAGCAGCCAAGCGGGACTAGCGGAAGAGACCCAGTACTTC	CASSQAGLAEETQYF
NA	TRBV27	TRBJ1-5	NA	TGTGCCAGCAGGACAGTGGGAGGCAATCAGCCCCAGCATTTT	CASRTVGGNQPQHF
few	TRBV20-1	TRBJ2-5	TRBD1	TGCAGTGCTCCGGACAGGGGGCTCCGCCAAGAGACCCAGTACTTC	CSAPDRGLRQETQYF
NA	TRBV11-2	TRBJ1-2	TRBD1	TGTGCCAGCAGCTTCGGGACCGGACTGGACAGGAGTGGCTACACCTTC	CASSFGTGLDRSGYTF
few	TRBV2	TRBJ1-1	NA	TGTGCCAGTCTCAGGAACACTGAAGCTTTCTTT	CASLRNTEAFF
NA	TRBV29-1	TRBJ1-2	NA	TGCAGCGTTGAAGAAGGAGACAACTATGGCTACACCTTC	CSVEEGDNYGYTF
NA	TRBV19	TRBJ2-7	NA	TGTGCCAGTACCTCCACCCAGCAGGATCCCTCCTACGAGCAGTACTTC	CASTSTQQDPSYEQYF
NA	TRBV5-1	TRBJ1-1	NA	TGCGCCAGCGGACCGTACAAGGGGGGGAGCACTGAAGCTTTCTTT	CASGPYKGGSTEAFF